Each of the 26 T cell receptor beta chains below was sequenced from the same sample in a study of vaccination effects on CD4 cells after COVID-19. Cells that had been cultured for nine to eleven days were the source of isolated CD4+ T cells. Everyone in the study got two shots of either the BNT162b2 or mRNA-1273 vaccine. Profiling relied on immunoSEQ multiplex PCR, and the TCRdb table lists in-frame clones only, not all of them. In the table there are around 49,000 clones, around 70% of which are singletons. Which antigens these TCRs recognize remains unknown. Sequenced material: CD4+ T cells from PBMCs cultured without peptide, taken after COVID-19 vaccination. Every receptor here comes from a human donor who received a COVID-19 vaccine.

This clone appeared a few times. This chain links TRBV29-1 with TRBJ1-1, with 8 bases identical to TRBD1. From germline, CDR1 is SQVTM and CDR2 ANQGSEA. The CDR3 runs 13 residues. The ends lost 8 bases at V and 5 bases at J; junction bases unmatched: 10. The CDR3 bases are TGCAGCTCCAACTCTGGACAGGGAACTGAAGCTTTCTTT. As protein: CSSNSGQGTEAFF.

The rearrangement joins TRBV27 to TRBJ2-1; D remains ambiguous. The V gene lost 0 bases and the J gene lost 10 bases, with 16 bases spanning the gap. Germline V gives CDR1 MNHEY, CDR2 SMNVEV (reference sequence). This CDR3 has 15 residues. CDR3 protein: CASSLSENAFREQFF. The CDR3 DNA follows: TGTGCCAGCAGTTTATCTGAAAATGCTTTCAGAGAGCAGTTCTTC.

The chain links TRBV29-1 to TRBJ2-1, with 8 bases lining up with TRBD1. The junction had 5 bases not matched to a gene; V was cut back by 5 bases and J by 2 bases. Germline V CDR1 and CDR2: SQVTM, ANQGSEA. The CDR3 extends over 14 amino acids. CDR3: CSVKIQGAYNEQFF. CDR3 bases: TGCAGCGTTAAGATACAGGGGGCCTACAATGAGCAGTTCTTC.

In nucleotides, the CDR3 is TGTGCCAGCAGCTCGACTGAGGCTCTCGGGGTGGGAGAGAGAGGTGAGCAGTTCTTC. It specifies CASSSTEALGVGERGEQFF. The rearrangement joins TRBV7-8 to TRBJ2-1; TRBD2 might be the D (5 bases). The CDR3 totals 19 residues. Trimming shortened V by 4 bases and J by 9 bases, and 31 bases separated the two germline ends. CDR1 and CDR2 from the germline V gene are SGHVS and FQNEAQ.

The gene calls are TRBV4-1 and TRBJ1-1; D is unresolved. The germline V gene has CDR1 MGHRA and CDR2 YSYEKL. The CDR3 totals 15 residues. V was trimmed by 0 bases and J by 4 bases, leaving 12 bases between them. The CDR3 spells CASSQESHWGTEAFF. In DNA form, the CDR3 reads TGCGCCAGCAGCCAAGAGTCCCATTGGGGCACTGAAGCTTTCTTT.

The J gene is TRBJ1-1, the V gene TRBV28; possibly TRBD1 for D (5 bases). V lost 7 bases, J lost 1 base, and 10 bases lay in between. This CDR3 contains 13 residues. Per germline, CDR1 MDHEN and CDR2 SYDVKM. CDR3 DNA sequence: TGTGCCAGCACAGGGTTTCGGAACACTGAAGCTTTCTTT. It is translated as CASTGFRNTEAFF. Full variable domain (outside the CDR3, taken from reference TRBV28 and TRBJ1-1): DVKVTQSSRYLVKRTGEKVFLECVQDMDHENMFWYRQDPGLGLRLIYFSYDVKMKEKGDIPEGYSVSREKKERFSLILESASTNQTSMYLCASTGFRNTEAFFGQGTRLTVV.

This clone was seen just once. V usage is TRBV7-9 and J usage is TRBJ1-4; a weak D match, TRBD1 (6 bases). V lost 5 bases and J 6 bases, leaving 16 bases between the germline ends. The CDR3 runs 15 residues. Germline CDR1 and CDR2: SEHNR and FQNEAQ (reference sequence). CDR3 sequence: CASSPQSGAYEKLFF. The CDR3 DNA is TGTGCCAGCAGCCCCCAGTCGGGGGCATATGAAAAACTGTTTTTT.

This sequence joins TRBV7-9 and TRBJ1-3; D ambiguous. The CDR3 spans 13 residues. The V end lost 2 bases, the J end lost 3 bases, and 5 bases lay between the germline ends. Germline V gene data show CDR1 as SEHNR and CDR2 as FQNEAQ (reference sequence). This CDR3 is CASSLTLGNTIYF. The CDR3 nucleotides are TGTGCCAGCAGCTTAACCCTTGGAAACACCATATATTTT.

This clone was seen a handful of times. The genes are TRBV10-3 and TRBJ1-2, with TRBD1 as a possible D gene (6 bases). V lost 2 bases, J lost 3 bases, and 7 bases lay in between. The germline gives CDR1 ENHRY, CDR2 SYGVKD. The length of the CDR3 is 13 residues. The CDR3 protein is CAISERGDYGYTF. As DNA, the CDR3 is TGTGCCATCAGTGAGAGGGGGGACTATGGCTACACCTTC.

This clone was observed once. The chain employs TRBV6-5 and TRBJ1-2, with a tentative D call TRBD1 (6 bases). This CDR3 contains 14 residues. V shed 0 bases and J shed 8 bases, with 13 bases lying between them. Germline lookup yields CDR1 MNHEY and CDR2 SVGAGI. DNA of the CDR3: TGTGCCAGCAGTTACTCGAGGGGGGGCAGGGGCTACACCTTC. This gives the protein CASSYSRGGRGYTF.

The chain couples TRBV19 to TRBJ1-2; 8 bases map to TRBD1. J was trimmed by 4 bases and V by 6 bases; bases with no gene match: 1. The CDR3 contains 12 residues. Germline assignment: CDR1 LNHDA and CDR2 SQIVND (reference sequence). CDR3 protein: CASSTGGYGYTF. CDR3 in DNA: TGTGCCAGTAGCACAGGGGGCTATGGCTACACCTTC.

The V call is TRBV5-1, the J call TRBJ2-1, with a weak D call TRBD1 (5 bases). The CDR3 has 20 amino acids. Germline values: CDR1 SGHRS, CDR2 YFSETQ. Deletions cut 4 bases from V and 3 bases from J, with 29 bases between. Written as DNA, the CDR3 is TGCGCCAGCAGCCCCCTTTATATAAGGACACTCAAAAGGGACTACAATGAGCAGTTCTTC. It codes for CASSPLYIRTLKRDYNEQFF. The full variable domain, with the rest looked up from reference TRBV5-1 and TRBJ2-1, is KAGVTQTPRYLIKTRGQQVTLSCSPISGHRSVSWYQQTPGQGLQFLFEYFSETQRNKGNFPGRFSGRQFSNSRSEMNVSTLELGDSALYLCASSPLYIRTLKRDYNEQFFGPGTRLTVL.

V usage is TRBV24-1 and J usage is TRBJ2-3; D remains ambiguous. CDR1 and CDR2 from the germline V gene are KGHDR and SFDVKD. The CDR3 has 13 residues. The V gene lost 3 bases and the J gene lost 0 bases, with 3 bases spanning the gap. Written as DNA, the CDR3 is TGTGCCACCAGTGATATTAGCACAGATACGCAGTATTTT. It yields the protein CATSDISTDTQYF.

In this sample, this clone turned up a few times. The chain carries TRBV18 and TRBJ1-3; maybe TRBD1 (5 bases). The V gene lost 3 bases and the J gene lost 0 bases, with 9 bases spanning the gap. The CDR3 loop spans 15 amino acids. The V gene's germline CDR1 is KGHSH and CDR2 LQKENI. The CDR3 DNA follows: TGTGCCAGCTCACCTGTGGGGGACTCTGGAAACACCATATATTTT. Translated, it gives CASSPVGDSGNTIYF. The complete variable domain, with remaining parts taken from reference TRBV18 and TRBJ1-3, reads NAGVMQNPRHLVRRRGQEARLRCSPMKGHSHVYWYRQLPEEGLKFMVYLQKENIIDESGMPKERFSAEFPKEGPSILRIQQVVRGDSAAYFCASSPVGDSGNTIYFGEGSWLTVV.

The V call is TRBV2, the J call TRBJ2-5, with 11 bases lining up with TRBD1. CDR1 is SNHLY, CDR2 FYNNEI, per germline. The CDR3 is 14 residues long. V was pared by 8 bases and J by 4 bases, with 6 bases of the junction left unmatched. CDR3 loop: CASGGTGGGETQYF. In DNA form, the CDR3 reads TGTGCCAGCGGCGGGACAGGGGGTGGAGAGACCCAGTACTTC.

V is TRBV3-1 (or the pseudogene TRBV3-2) and J is TRBJ2-2; TRBD2 aligns across 8 bases. The V and J ends lost 8 bases and 5 bases, in that order; junction bases with no gene match: 10. The CDR3 runs to 15 residues. Germline values: CDR1 LGHDT, CDR2 YNNKEL (reference sequence). The CDR3 DNA is TGTGCCAGCGGAGCCGGGAGGGGAAATACCGGGGAGCTGTTTTTT. This codes for CASGAGRGNTGELFF.

The V call is TRBV27, the J call TRBJ1-2; 10 bases match TRBD1. In germline, CDR1 is MNHEY, CDR2 SMNVEV (reference sequence). This CDR3 region has 14 residues. J was trimmed by 3 bases and V by 5 bases; bases with no gene match: 3. The CDR3 protein is CASSPGTGDYGYTF. The CDR3 bases are TGTGCCAGCAGTCCCGGGACAGGGGACTATGGCTACACCTTC.

The chain combines TRBV10-3 with TRBJ2-7; D is possibly TRBD2 (6 bases). Germline V gene sequence: CDR1 ENHRY, CDR2 SYGVKD. Deletions cut 9 bases from V and 5 bases from J, with 17 bases between. The CDR3 has 13 amino acids. CDR3 DNA sequence: TGTGCCATTCGGGCCGGGAGAGGCGACGAGCAGTACTTC. The encoded protein is CAIRAGRGDEQYF.

The J gene is TRBJ1-1, the V gene TRBV28; 7 nucleotides line up with TRBD1. The CDR3 loop spans 13 amino acids. Trimming cost V 8 bases and J 1 base; bases outside gene matches: 4. The germline V gene encodes CDR1 MDHEN and CDR2 SYDVKM. The CDR3 nucleotides are TGTGCCAGCTCGACAGGGTCGAACACTGAAGCTTTCTTT. Its protein is CASSTGSNTEAFF.

This chain uses TRBV7-6 with TRBJ2-3, with 9 bases lining up with TRBD2. CDR1 is SGHVS, CDR2 FNYEAQ, per germline. V trimming: 6 bases; J trimming: 2 bases; junction bases outside the gene matches: 3. The CDR3 runs 14 residues. The CDR3 nucleotides are TGTGCCAGCAGGCGGGGGGGTACCACAGATACGCAGTATTTT. Amino acids: CASRRGGTTDTQYF. The full variable domain, with the rest looked up from reference TRBV7-6 and TRBJ2-3, is GAGVSQSPRYKVTKRGQDVALRCDPISGHVSLYWYRQALGQGPEFLTYFNYEAQQDKSGLPNDRFSAERPEGSISTLTIQRTEQRDSAMYRCASRRGGTTDTQYFGPGTRLTVL.

The rearrangement uses TRBV4-2 and TRBJ2-3, with 7 bases identical to TRBD1. Losses at the gene ends were 1 base for V and 1 base for J; bases not matched to a gene: 2. The CDR3 has 15 residues. The germline V gene encodes CDR1 LGHNA and CDR2 YNFKEQ. CDR3 bases: TGTGCCAGCAGCCAAGGACAGGGTGGCACAGATACGCAGTATTTT. Translation gives CASSQGQGGTDTQYF.

The V gene is TRBV6-1, the J gene TRBJ1-6; D is perhaps TRBD1 (5 bases). The length of the CDR3 is 18 residues. Germline CDR1 and CDR2: MNHNS and SASEGT. V dropped 2 bases and J dropped 7 bases, with 21 bases sitting between them. The CDR3 sequence is CASSEIRAGSPLNSPLHF. The DNA of the CDR3 is TGTGCCAGCAGTGAAATTAGGGCAGGGAGCCCCCTCAATTCACCCCTCCACTTT.

The rearrangement joins TRBV18 to TRBJ2-5; D might be TRBD2 (6 bases). Trimming left V 3 bases short and J 1 base short, with 12 bases between. The CDR3 runs to 15 residues. Germline assignment: CDR1 KGHSH and CDR2 LQKENI. The CDR3, as DNA: TGTGCCAGCTCACCTTTGGCGGGGAGCCAAGAGACCCAGTACTTC. Translated: CASSPLAGSQETQYF.

The table lists this clone with a few counts. This chain connects TRBV15 to TRBJ1-2; 9 bases are a match to TRBD1. J lost 5 bases, V lost 1 base, and 5 bases had no gene match. CDR3 length: 15 residues. Germline V lookup: CDR1 LNHNV, CDR2 YYDKDF (reference sequence). The CDR3 reads CATSRGTGVLYGYTF. CDR3 bases: TGTGCCACCAGCAGAGGGACAGGGGTTTTGTATGGCTACACCTTC.

About this clone itself: This could be a read error, since a much larger clone is one nucleotide away. The chain has TRBV5-4 and TRBJ1-4, with 7 bases aligning to TRBD1. The trim removed 4 bases at V and 3 bases at J, leaving 3 bases unmatched. Germline V CDR1 and CDR2: SGHNT, YYREEE (reference sequence). This CDR3 has 14 residues. CDR3 nucleotide sequence: TGTGCCAGCAGCCAACAGGGGTCTAATGAAAAACTGTTTTTT. It specifies CASSQQGSNEKLFF. Complete variable domain (other parts from reference TRBV5-4 and TRBJ1-4): ETGVTQSPTHLIKTRGQQVTLRCSSQSGHNTVSWYQQALGQGPQFIFQYYREEENGRGNFPPRFSGLQFPNYSSELNVNALELDDSALYLCASSQQGSNEKLFFGSGTQLSVL.

This chain joins TRBV19 and TRBJ2-7; TRBD2 matches at 11 bases. Germline assignment: CDR1 LNHDA and CDR2 SQIVND (reference sequence). CDR3 length equals 16 residues. Trimming removed 6 bases from V and 2 bases from J; junction bases left unmatched: 9. The CDR3: CASRRTGTSGAYEQYF. DNA for the CDR3: TGTGCCAGTAGAAGGACCGGGACTAGCGGAGCCTACGAGCAGTACTTC.